This TCR beta chain was captured in a study of shared clonotypes between healthy human individuals. Study context: Per donor, CD8 memory used one plate, CD8 naive used two, CD4 memory used three and CD4 naive used three.

Using immunoSEQ multiplex PCR, the repertoire was profiled, and TCRdb retains in-frame clones only, with some absent. The sample contains 2,500,000 or so clones, approximately 90% of which appear only once. General study results and limits: The study found lower generation probabilities in non-shared clonotypes than in those shared by all four donors.

The CDR3 sequence is 15 residues long. In germline, CDR1 is MNHNY, CDR2 SVGAGI (reference sequence). Trimming removed 2 bases at V and 3 bases at J, with 13 bases between. As for this clone: What it binds is unknown.

This rearrangement joins TRBV6-6 to TRBJ1-1; tentatively, D is TRBD1 (6 bases). The receptor comes from a man younger than 35 in good health. The specimen sequenced was naive CD4+ T cells sorted from blood. Subset indicated: CD45RA+ positively selected. The CDR3 protein is CASSYRGAGDTEAFF. The DNA of the CDR3 is TGTGCCAGCAGTTACCGGGGGGCTGGGGACACTGAAGCTTTCTTT.